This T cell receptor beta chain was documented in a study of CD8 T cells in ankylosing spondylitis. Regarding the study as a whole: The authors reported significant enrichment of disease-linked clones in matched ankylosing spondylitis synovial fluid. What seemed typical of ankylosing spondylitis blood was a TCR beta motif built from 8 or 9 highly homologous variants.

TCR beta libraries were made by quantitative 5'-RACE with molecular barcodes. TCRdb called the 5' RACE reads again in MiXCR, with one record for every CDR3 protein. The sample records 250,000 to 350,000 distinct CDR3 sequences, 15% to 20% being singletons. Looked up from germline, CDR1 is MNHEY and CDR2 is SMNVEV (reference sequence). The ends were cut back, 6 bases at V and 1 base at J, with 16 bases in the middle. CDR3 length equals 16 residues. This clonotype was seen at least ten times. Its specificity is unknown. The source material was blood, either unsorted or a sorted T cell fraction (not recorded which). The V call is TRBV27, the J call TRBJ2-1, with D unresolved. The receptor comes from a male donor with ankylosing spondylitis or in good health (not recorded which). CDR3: CASSRKSSLSYNEQFF. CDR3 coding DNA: TGTGCCAGCAGCCGTAAATCGAGTCTTTCCTACAATGAGCAGTTCTTC.